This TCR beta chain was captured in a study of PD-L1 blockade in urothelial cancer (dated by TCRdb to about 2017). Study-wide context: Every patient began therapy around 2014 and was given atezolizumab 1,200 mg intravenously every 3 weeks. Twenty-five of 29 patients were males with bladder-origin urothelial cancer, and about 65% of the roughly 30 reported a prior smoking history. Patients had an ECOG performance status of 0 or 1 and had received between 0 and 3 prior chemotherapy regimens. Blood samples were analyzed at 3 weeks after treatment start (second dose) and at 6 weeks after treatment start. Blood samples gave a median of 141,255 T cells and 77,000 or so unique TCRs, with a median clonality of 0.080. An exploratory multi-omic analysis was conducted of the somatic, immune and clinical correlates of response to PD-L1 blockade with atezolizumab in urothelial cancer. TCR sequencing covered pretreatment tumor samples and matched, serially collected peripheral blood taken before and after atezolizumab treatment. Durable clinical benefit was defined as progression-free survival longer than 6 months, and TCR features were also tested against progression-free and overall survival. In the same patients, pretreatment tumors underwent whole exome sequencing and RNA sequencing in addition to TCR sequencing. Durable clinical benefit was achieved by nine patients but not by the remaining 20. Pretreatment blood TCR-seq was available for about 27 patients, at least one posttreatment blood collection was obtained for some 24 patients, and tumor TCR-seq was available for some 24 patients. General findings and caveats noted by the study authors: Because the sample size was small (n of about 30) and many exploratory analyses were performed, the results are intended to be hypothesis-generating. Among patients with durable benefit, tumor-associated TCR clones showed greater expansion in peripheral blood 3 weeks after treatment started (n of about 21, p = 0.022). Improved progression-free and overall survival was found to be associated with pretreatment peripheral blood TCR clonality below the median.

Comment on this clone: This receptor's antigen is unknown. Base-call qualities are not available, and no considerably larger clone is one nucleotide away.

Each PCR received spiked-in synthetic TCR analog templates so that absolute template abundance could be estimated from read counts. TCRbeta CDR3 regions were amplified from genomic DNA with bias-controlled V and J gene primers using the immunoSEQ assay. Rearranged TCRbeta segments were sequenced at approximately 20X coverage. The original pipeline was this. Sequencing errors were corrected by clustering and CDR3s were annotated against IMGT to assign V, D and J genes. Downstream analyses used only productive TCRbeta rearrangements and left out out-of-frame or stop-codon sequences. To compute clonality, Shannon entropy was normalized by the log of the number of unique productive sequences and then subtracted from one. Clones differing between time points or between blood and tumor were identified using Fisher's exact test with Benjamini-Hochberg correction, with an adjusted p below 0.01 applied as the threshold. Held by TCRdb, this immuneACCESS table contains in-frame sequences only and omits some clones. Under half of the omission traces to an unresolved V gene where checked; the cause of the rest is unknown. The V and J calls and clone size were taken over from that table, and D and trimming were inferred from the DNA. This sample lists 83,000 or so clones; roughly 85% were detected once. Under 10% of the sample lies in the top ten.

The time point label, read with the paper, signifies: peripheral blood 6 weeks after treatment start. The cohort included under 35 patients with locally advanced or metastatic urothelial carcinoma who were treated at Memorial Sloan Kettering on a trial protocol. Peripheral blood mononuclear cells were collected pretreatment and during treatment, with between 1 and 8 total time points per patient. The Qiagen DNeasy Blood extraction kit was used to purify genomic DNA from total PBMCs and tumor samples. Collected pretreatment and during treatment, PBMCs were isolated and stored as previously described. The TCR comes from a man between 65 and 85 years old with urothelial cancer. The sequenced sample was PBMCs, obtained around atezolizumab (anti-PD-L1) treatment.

CDR3 sequence: CASSSDVAGGNQETQYF. The DNA sequence is given as TGCGCCAGCAGCTCGGACGTAGCGGGAGGGAACCAAGAGACCCAGTACTTC. Recombination linked TRBV5-1 to TRBJ2-5; 11 central bases correspond to TRBD2. CDR1 and CDR2 are read off the germline V gene as SGHRS and YFSETQ. Trimming takes 3 bases off V and 0 bases off J; junction bases not matched to a gene: 7. Counted from cysteine to phenylalanine, this CDR3 has 17 amino acids. Kept here is only the CDR3 DNA, which spans 51 bases and is read in frame from base 1.